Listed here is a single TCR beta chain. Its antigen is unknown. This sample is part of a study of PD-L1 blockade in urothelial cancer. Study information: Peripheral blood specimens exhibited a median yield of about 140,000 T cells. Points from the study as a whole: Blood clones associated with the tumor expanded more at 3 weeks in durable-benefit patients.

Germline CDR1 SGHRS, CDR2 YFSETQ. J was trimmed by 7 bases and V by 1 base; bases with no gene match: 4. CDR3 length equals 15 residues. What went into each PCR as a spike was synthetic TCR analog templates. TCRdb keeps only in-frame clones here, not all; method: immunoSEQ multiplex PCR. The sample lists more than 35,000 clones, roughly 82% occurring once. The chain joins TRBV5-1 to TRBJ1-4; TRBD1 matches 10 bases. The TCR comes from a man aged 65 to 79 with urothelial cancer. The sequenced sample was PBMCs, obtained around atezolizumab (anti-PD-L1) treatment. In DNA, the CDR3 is TGCGCCAGCAGCTTGACCGGGACAGGGGTTGAAAAACTGTTTTTT. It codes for CASSLTGTGVEKLFF.